This TCR beta chain was retrieved from a study of cytomegalovirus exposure and HLA in healthy donors. Findings of the study overall: A later analysis by the authors found several of the most significant clusters apparently linked to common viral pathogens.

60 Vbeta and 13 Jbeta primers were used in PCR. Assay used: immunoSEQ multiplex PCR; TCRdb lists only in-frame clones, some missing. The sample holds some 150,000 clones, approximately 78% seen once. With respect to this clone: What it recognizes is unknown.

Material for sequencing was PBMCs. The source is a young man in good health and CMV-seropositive.

CDR3 loop: CATGQGAYEQYF. The CDR3, as DNA: TGTGCCACCGGACAGGGGGCCTACGAGCAGTACTTC. The chain uses TRBV6-5 and TRBJ2-7, with TRBD1 identical over 10 bases. The CDR3 runs 12 residues. With 10 bases clipped from V and 2 bases from J, the junction kept 2 bases outside the gene matches. CDR1 MNHEY and CDR2 SVGAGI come from the germline V gene.